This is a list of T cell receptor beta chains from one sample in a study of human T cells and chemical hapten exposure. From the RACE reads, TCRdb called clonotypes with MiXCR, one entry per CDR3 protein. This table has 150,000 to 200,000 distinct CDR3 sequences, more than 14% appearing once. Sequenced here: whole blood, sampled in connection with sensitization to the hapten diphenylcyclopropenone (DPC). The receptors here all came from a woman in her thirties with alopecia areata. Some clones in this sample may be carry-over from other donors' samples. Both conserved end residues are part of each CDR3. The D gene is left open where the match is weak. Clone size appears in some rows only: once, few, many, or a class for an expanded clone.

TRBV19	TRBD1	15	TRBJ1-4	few	TGTGCCAGTAGTCCCACCGGGACAGGGGATGAAAAACTGTTTTTT	CASSPTGTGDEKLFF
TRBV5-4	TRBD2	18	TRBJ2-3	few	TGTGCCAGCAGCTTTAGACTAGCGGGAGCTGTCGTAGGAGATACGCAGTATTTT	CASSFRLAGAVVGDTQYF
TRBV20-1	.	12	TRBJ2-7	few	TGCAGTGCTAGAGCGCTAGGTTTCGAGCAGTACTTC	CSARALGFEQYF
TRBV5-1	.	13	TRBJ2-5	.	TGCGCCAGCAGGGGGGAGCTAGGAGAGACCCAGTACTTC	CASRGELGETQYF
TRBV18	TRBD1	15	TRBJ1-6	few	TGTGCCAGCTCACAGGGGGCTGCCTATAATTCACCCCTCCACTTT	CASSQGAAYNSPLHF
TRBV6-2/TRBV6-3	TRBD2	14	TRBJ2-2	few	TGTGCCAGCGGAAGACTAGCGGAGGCCGGGGAGCTGTTTTTT	CASGRLAEAGELFF
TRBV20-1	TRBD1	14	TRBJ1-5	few	TGCAGTGCTAGGTCAGAGGGGGCTTATCAGCCCCAGCATTTT	CSARSEGAYQPQHF
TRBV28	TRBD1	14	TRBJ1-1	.	TGTGCCAGCAGGTTAACTCACAGGGGTCCTGAAGCTTTCTTT	CASRLTHRGPEAFF
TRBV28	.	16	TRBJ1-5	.	TGTGCCAGCAGTATAGGAGGAACCCAAACGAATCAGCCCCAGCATTTT	CASSIGGTQTNQPQHF
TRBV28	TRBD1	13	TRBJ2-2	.	TGTGCCAGCCGGGACAGGCTCACCGGGGAGCTGTTTTTT	CASRDRLTGELFF
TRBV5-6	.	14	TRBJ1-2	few	TGTGCCAGCAGCTACGTGGGCTTCTTCTATGGCTACACCTTC	CASSYVGFFYGYTF
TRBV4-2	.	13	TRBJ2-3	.	TGTGCCAGCAGCCAAGGACCGACAGATACGCAGTATTTT	CASSQGPTDTQYF
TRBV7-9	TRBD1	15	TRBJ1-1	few	TGTGCCAGCAGCTGGGCCTCTCAGGGGGACACTGAAGCTTTCTTT	CASSWASQGDTEAFF
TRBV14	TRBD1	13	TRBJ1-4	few	TGTGCCAGTCGGGACAGGGCGGAAGAAAAACTGTTTTTT	CASRDRAEEKLFF
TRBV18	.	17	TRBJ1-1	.	TGTGCCAGCTCACCTGGTGTGAGAGGCCAGGGGAACACTGAAGCTTTCTTT	CASSPGVRGQGNTEAFF
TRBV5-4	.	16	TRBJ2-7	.	TGTGCCAGCAGCTTGGCTGGAGGGGGCAGGATCCACGAGCAGTACTTC	CASSLAGGGRIHEQYF
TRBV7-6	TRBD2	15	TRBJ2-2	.	TGTGCCAGCAGCCCGGGGGGGGCGAGCACCGGGGAGCTGTTTTTT	CASSPGGASTGELFF
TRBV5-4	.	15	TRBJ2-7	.	TGTGCCAGCAGCCCGGGTACCGTGACAAACTACGAGCAGTACTTC	CASSPGTVTNYEQYF
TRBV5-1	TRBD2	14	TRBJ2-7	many	TGCGCCAGCAGCTTGTTACAAGCGGGAGGCGAGCAGTACTTC	CASSLLQAGGEQYF
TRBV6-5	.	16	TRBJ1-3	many	TGTGCCAGCAGTCCCGCAGACAGTATCTCTGGAAACACCATATATTTT	CASSPADSISGNTIYF
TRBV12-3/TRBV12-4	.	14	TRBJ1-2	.	TGTGCCAGCAGCCCGGGGTCGTCTAACTATGGCTACACCTTC	CASSPGSSNYGYTF
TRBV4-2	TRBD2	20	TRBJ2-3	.	TGTGCCAGCAGCCAACGAGGGACTAGCGGGGGGGCCGTTCAGGCAGATACGCAGTATTTT	CASSQRGTSGGAVQADTQYF
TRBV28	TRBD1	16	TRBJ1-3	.	TGTGCCAGCAGTCCCCCGGACAGGACCTCTGGAAACACCATATATTTT	CASSPPDRTSGNTIYF
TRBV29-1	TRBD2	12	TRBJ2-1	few	TGCAGCGTTGGACTAGCTTCAAATGAGCAGTTCTTC	CSVGLASNEQFF
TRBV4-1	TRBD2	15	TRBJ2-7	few	TGCGCCAGTTCAAAAGGGACTAGCGGATCCTACGAGCAGTACTTC	CASSKGTSGSYEQYF
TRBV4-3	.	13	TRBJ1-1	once	TGCGCCAGCAGCCAAGTAGGGAACACTGAAGCTTTCTTT	CASSQVGNTEAFF
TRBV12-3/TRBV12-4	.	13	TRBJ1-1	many	TGTGCCAGCTCACTTGGGGAGAACACTGAAGCTTTCTTT	CASSLGENTEAFF
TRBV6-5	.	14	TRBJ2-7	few	TGTGCCAGCAGAGACGTGGGTGTTTCGCCGGAGCAGTACTTC	CASRDVGVSPEQYF
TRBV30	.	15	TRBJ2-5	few	TGTGCCTGGAGTGTATTAGGGGGGTACCAAGAGACCCAGTACTTC	CAWSVLGGYQETQYF
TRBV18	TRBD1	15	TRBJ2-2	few	TGTGCCAGCTCATGGACAGGACTGAACACCGGGGAGCTGTTTTTT	CASSWTGLNTGELFF
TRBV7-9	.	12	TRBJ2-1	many	TGTGCCAGCAGCTTAGATTACAATGAGCAGTTCTTC	CASSLDYNEQFF
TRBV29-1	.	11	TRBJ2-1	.	TGCAGCGTTGAGAAAGCCGATGAGCAGTTCTTC	CSVEKADEQFF
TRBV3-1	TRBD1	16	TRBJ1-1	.	TGTGCCAGCAGCCAAGGGCCCGGGACAGGGGTTACTGAAGCTTTCTTT	CASSQGPGTGVTEAFF
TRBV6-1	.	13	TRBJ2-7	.	TGTGCCAGCAGTGCAACAGGCTCCTACGAGCAGTACTTC	CASSATGSYEQYF
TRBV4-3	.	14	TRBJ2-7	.	TGCGCCAGCAGCCGGGACCCTGGAGGATCCGAGCAGTACTTC	CASSRDPGGSEQYF
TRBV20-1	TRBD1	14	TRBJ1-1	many	TGCAGTGCCGGGACAGGGGTGAGGGACACTGAAGCTTTCTTT	CSAGTGVRDTEAFF
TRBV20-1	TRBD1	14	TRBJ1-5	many	TGCAGTGCTACAACAGGGGCGCGTGTTCAGCCCCAGCATTTT	CSATTGARVQPQHF
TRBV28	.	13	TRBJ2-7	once	TGTGCCAGCAGTTTTCGGCAGGGGCCGCTCCGGTACTTC	CASSFRQGPLRYF
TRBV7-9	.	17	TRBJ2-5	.	TGTGCCAGCAGCCTCCTAGGAGAGCGCGAGGGTGGAGAGACCCAGTACTTC	CASSLLGEREGGETQYF
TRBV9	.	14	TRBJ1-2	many	TGTGCCAGCAGCGTAGGGACCTTTCGCTATGGCTACACCTTC	CASSVGTFRYGYTF
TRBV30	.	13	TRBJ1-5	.	TGTGCCTGGAGTGAAAAAATAAATCAGCCCCAGCATTTT	CAWSEKINQPQHF
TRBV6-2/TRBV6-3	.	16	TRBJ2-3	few	TGTGCCAGCAGACGATCCGGACTCACAGTCATGGATACGCAGTATTTT	CASRRSGLTVMDTQYF
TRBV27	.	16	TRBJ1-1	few	TGTGCCAGCAGTTTAATCTTCGCGCCCAAGCCTCATGAAGCTTTCTTT	CASSLIFAPKPHEAFF
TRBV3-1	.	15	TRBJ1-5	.	TGTGCCAGCAGCCAAGGGCCGGATAGCAATCAGCCCCAGCATTTT	CASSQGPDSNQPQHF
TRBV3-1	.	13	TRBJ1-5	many	TGTGCCAGCAGCCAAGAACGGGACCAGCCCCAGCATTTT	CASSQERDQPQHF
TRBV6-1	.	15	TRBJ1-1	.	TGTGCCAGCAGTGAATCATCATACAGCGACATTGAAGCTTTCTTT	CASSESSYSDIEAFF
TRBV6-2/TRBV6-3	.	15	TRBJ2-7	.	TGTGCCAGCAGTTACCGATTTCGGGGACTCTACGAGCAGTACTTC	CASSYRFRGLYEQYF
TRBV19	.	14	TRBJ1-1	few	TGTGCCAGTAGTTCCAATACAGGGCGAGGTGAAGCTTTCTTT	CASSSNTGRGEAFF
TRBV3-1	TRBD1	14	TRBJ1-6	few	TGTGCCAGCAGCATCGGGACAGCTAATTCACCCCTCCACTTT	CASSIGTANSPLHF
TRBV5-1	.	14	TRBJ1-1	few	TGCGCCAGCGGACAAGGGACCACCGGCTCTGAAGCTTTCTTT	CASGQGTTGSEAFF
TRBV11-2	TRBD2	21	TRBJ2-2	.	TGTGCCAGCAGCCCACGACAGCCGGGACTAGCGGGACCCCGAAACACCGGGGAGCTGTTTTTT	CASSPRQPGLAGPRNTGELFF
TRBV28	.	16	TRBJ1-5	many	TGTGCCAGCAGTTTCCTTAGGCCGGGAGGAAATCAGCCCCAGCATTTT	CASSFLRPGGNQPQHF
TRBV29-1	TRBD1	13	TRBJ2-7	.	TGCAGCGTCGCAACAGGGGGCGCCGACGGGCAGTACTTC	CSVATGGADGQYF
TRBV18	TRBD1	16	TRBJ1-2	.	TGTGCCAGCTCACTGGGACAGGGGGCTTCTTACTATGGCTACACCTTC	CASSLGQGASYYGYTF
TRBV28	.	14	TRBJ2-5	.	TGTGCCAGCAACTCCCACAGGGTTCAAGAGACCCAGTACTTC	CASNSHRVQETQYF
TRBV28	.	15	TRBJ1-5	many	TGTGCCAGCAGCTCCACCGGGAGGTTCAATCAGCCCCAGCATTTT	CASSSTGRFNQPQHF
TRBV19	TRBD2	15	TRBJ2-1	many	TGTGCCAGTAGTATAGGGAGCGGGGGCTACAATGAGCAGTTCTTC	CASSIGSGGYNEQFF
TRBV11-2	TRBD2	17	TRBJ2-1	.	TGTGCCAGCAGCTTAGGAGTTGGGACTAGCGGGGAGAATGAGCAGTTCTTC	CASSLGVGTSGENEQFF
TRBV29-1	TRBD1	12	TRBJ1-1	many	TGCAGCGTTGTGACAGGGGGAACTGAAGCTTTCTTT	CSVVTGGTEAFF